This TCR beta chain came from a study of T cell responses to AZD1222 COVID-19 vaccine. The V and J ends lost 3 bases and 6 bases respectively, with 5 bases between them. The CDR3 extends over 11 amino acids. Germline CDR1 WNHNN, CDR2 SYGVQD (reference sequence). Libraries were prepared by immunoSEQ multiplex PCR; TCRdb keeps only in-frame clonotypes and omits some of them. Among 100,000 to 150,000 clones, around 90% were seen once, and the ten largest hold roughly 8%. The receptor was derived from an adult in good health. This chain links TRBV10-1 with TRBJ1-1; D not certain. Sequenced material: peripheral blood, taken on day 0 of AZD1222 vaccination. The CDR3 is CASSDRSEAFF. CDR3 DNA: TGCGCCAGCAGTGACCGCTCTGAAGCTTTCTTT.